The 31 T cell receptor beta chains below were found in one sample sequenced in a study of blood T cell repertoires in COVID-19. Using immunoSEQ multiplex PCR, the repertoire was profiled, and TCRdb retains in-frame clones only, with some absent. The sample consists of 26,000 or so clones, around 87% of them appearing once. Sequenced material: peripheral blood. The receptors derive from a man aged 65-85 years with acute or convalescent COVID-19.

The chain is built from TRBV7-2 and TRBJ1-2; no definite D call. V was trimmed by 1 base and J by 6 bases, leaving 12 bases between them. Germline V gene data show CDR1 as SGHTA and CDR2 as FQGNSA. This CDR3 is 14 amino acids long. The CDR3 DNA reads as TGTGCCAGCAGCTTAGTACGAGTTAATGATGGCTACACCTTC. It codes for CASSLVRVNDGYTF. Full variable domain (rest looked up from reference TRBV7-2 and TRBJ1-2): GAGVSQSPSNKVTEKGKDVELRCDPISGHTALYWYRQSLGQGLEFLIYFQGNSAPDKSGLPSDRFSAERTGGSVSTLTIQRTQQEDSAVYLCASSLVRVNDGYTFGSGTRLTVV.

This clone was seen only once. The gene calls are TRBV2 and TRBJ1-1, with D hard to call. With 5 bases removed from V and 0 bases from J, the gap between germline ends came to 7 bases. The CDR3 contains 13 residues. The germline V gene has CDR1 SNHLY and CDR2 FYNNEI. The CDR3: CASSPTMNTEAFF. As DNA, the CDR3 is TGTGCCAGCAGTCCTACGATGAACACTGAAGCTTTCTTT.

This chain links TRBV7-2 with TRBJ2-7; 10 bases align to TRBD2. CDR1 and CDR2 (germline): SGHTA, FQGNSA. The CDR3 consists of 14 residues. Losses at the gene ends were 3 bases for V and 7 bases for J; bases not matched to a gene: 6. The CDR3 loop reads CASSFLAGGGEQYF. The CDR3 coding sequence is TGTGCCAGCAGCTTTTTAGCGGGAGGAGGAGAGCAGTACTTC.

The chain joins TRBV6-5 to TRBJ2-1; D is unresolved. Trimming cost V 0 bases and J 2 bases, with 11 bases left between them. The CDR3 runs 16 residues. CDR1 MNHEY and CDR2 SVGAGI come from the germline V gene. The CDR3 spells CASSYSVALAYNEQFF. The CDR3 DNA is TGTGCCAGCAGTTACTCGGTAGCCTTGGCCTACAATGAGCAGTTCTTC.

The chain uses TRBV4-2 and TRBJ2-3; D might be TRBD2 (8 bases). The CDR3 extends over 15 amino acids. Germline CDR1 LGHNA, CDR2 YNFKEQ. Trimming removed 8 bases at V and 1 base at J, with 16 bases between. CDR3 coding DNA: TGTGCCAGCCGAACGGGAGGGGGCGGCACAGATACGCAGTATTTT. Residues: CASRTGGGGTDTQYF.

The chain joins TRBV19 to TRBJ1-2, with 9 bases that match TRBD1. This CDR3 comprises 14 residues. J gave up 3 bases and V 6 bases, and 5 bases lay outside the gene matches. Germline loops: CDR1 LNHDA, CDR2 SQIVND (reference sequence). The CDR3 coding sequence is TGTGCCAGTAGAAAACAGGGGGCGGACTATGGCTACACCTTC. Amino acids: CASRKQGADYGYTF.

This rearrangement joins TRBV14 to TRBJ2-1; 13 bases agree with TRBD2. CDR3 length: 16 amino acids. After removal of 4 bases from V and 8 bases from J, the junction contained 8 bases not matched to a gene. Germline V gene lookup returns CDR1 SGHDN and CDR2 FVKESK. The CDR3 nucleotides are TGTGCCAGCAGCCCCTGGACTAGCGGGAGTTTGGATGAGCAGTTCTTC. Translating it yields CASSPWTSGSLDEQFF. Based on the CDR3 plus reference TRBV14 and TRBJ2-1, the full variable domain is EAGVTQFPSHSVIEKGQTVTLRCDPISGHDNLYWYRRVMGKEIKFLLHFVKESKQDESGMPNNRFLAERTGGTYSTLKVQPAELEDSGVYFCASSPWTSGSLDEQFFGPGTRLTVL.

This clone was recorded only once. The CDR3 DNA reads as TGCGCCAGCAGTGATTGGACTGGTGGGGCCAACGTCCTGACTTTC. Amino acid sequence: CASSDWTGGANVLTF. V usage is TRBV10-2 and J usage is TRBJ2-6, with D perhaps matching TRBD2 (5 bases). The CDR3 is 15 amino acids. Deletions cut 3 bases from V and 3 bases from J, with 9 bases between. The germline V gene encodes CDR1 WSHSY and CDR2 SAAADI.

The table lists this clone with a count of one. V and J are TRBV11-2 and TRBJ2-1; 11 bases agree with TRBD2. Germline CDR1 reads SGHAT; CDR2 reads FQNNGV. The CDR3 loop spans 15 amino acids. Trimming at V came to 5 bases and at J to 10 bases, leaving 10 bases not matched to a gene. The CDR3 loop is CASSEGASGGREQFF. The CDR3 coding sequence is TGTGCCAGCAGCGAAGGGGCTAGCGGGGGGAGGGAGCAGTTCTTC.

The chain combines TRBV11-2 with TRBJ2-1; 13 nucleotides line up with TRBD2. In germline, CDR1 is SGHAT, CDR2 FQNNGV. The CDR3 loop spans 15 amino acids. Germline trimming cut 5 bases from V and 7 bases from J; bases unmatched to any gene: 5. As DNA, the CDR3 is TGTGCCAGCAGCCCACTAGCGGGGGGGGAAAATGAGCAGTTCTTC. Translating gives CASSPLAGGENEQFF.

The chain has TRBV6-5 and TRBJ2-3; D unresolved. Germline values: CDR1 MNHEY, CDR2 SVGAGI. The CDR3 totals 13 residues. The ends were cut back, 5 bases at V and 4 bases at J, with 10 bases in the middle. Here the CDR3 DNA reads TGTGCCAGCAGTCCCCAGGTGGCAGATACGCAGTATTTT. It is translated as CASSPQVADTQYF.

This chain uses TRBV5-6 with TRBJ1-3; D may be TRBD1 (5 bases). V was shortened by 3 bases and J by 6 bases, with 16 bases between the two germline ends. Germline V gene data show CDR1 as SGHDT and CDR2 as YYEEEE. This CDR3 is 15 amino acids long. CDR3 amino acids: CASSYYGGMENTIYF. The CDR3 DNA sequence: TGTGCCAGCAGCTACTACGGGGGGATGGAAAACACCATATATTTT. Together with reference TRBV5-6 and TRBJ1-3, the CDR3 gives the full variable domain: DAGVTQSPTHLIKTRGQQVTLRCSPKSGHDTVSWYQQALGQGPQFIFQYYEEEERQRGNFPDRFSGHQFPNYSSELNVNALLLGDSALYLCASSYYGGMENTIYFGEGSWLTVV.

The J gene is TRBJ2-3, the V gene TRBV27, with TRBD2 matching 10 bases. Trimming at V came to 3 bases and at J to 3 bases, leaving 6 bases not matched to a gene. The germline CDR1 and CDR2 sequences are MNHEY and SMNVEV (reference sequence). This CDR3 region has 16 residues. The CDR3 DNA reads as TGTGCCAGCAGTTTCTTTAGCGGGAGGTCGACAGATACGCAGTATTTT. Its protein is CASSFFSGRSTDTQYF.

This clone came up once. The V call is TRBV2, the J call TRBJ1-5; the D is unclear. Trimming took off 4 bases at V and 3 bases at J, with 10 bases between the two ends. This CDR3 is 14 amino acids long. CDR1 SNHLY and CDR2 FYNNEI come from the germline V gene. The CDR3 spells CASSGTAYNQPQHF. The CDR3 DNA reads TGTGCCAGCAGTGGAACAGCTTACAATCAGCCCCAGCATTTT. Drawing the rest from reference TRBV2 and TRBJ1-5, the complete variable domain is EPEVTQTPSHQVTQMGQEVILRCVPISNHLYFYWYRQILGQKVEFLVSFYNNEISEKSEIFDDQFSVERPDGSNFTLKIRSTKLEDSAMYFCASSGTAYNQPQHFGDGTRLSIL.

V usage is TRBV10-2 and J usage is TRBJ2-2; TRBD2 matches at 13 bases. The CDR3 runs 19 residues. Germline loops: CDR1 WSHSY, CDR2 SAAADI. The V gene end was trimmed by 6 bases and the J gene end by 2 bases; junction bases not matched to a gene: 12. This chain's CDR3 is CASRGLAGDPNGNTGELFF. The DNA of the CDR3 is TGCGCCAGCAGAGGACTAGCGGGAGACCCTAACGGTAACACCGGGGAGCTGTTTTTT.

The gene calls are TRBV25-1 and TRBJ1-1, with D uncertain. This CDR3 contains 13 residues. Germline V lookup: CDR1 MGHDK, CDR2 SYGVNS. V shed 2 bases and J shed 9 bases, with 13 bases lying between them. The CDR3 loop reads CASSELGEGKAFF. CDR3 bases: TGTGCCAGCAGTGAACTCGGGGAAGGGAAAGCTTTCTTT. Using reference TRBV25-1 and TRBJ1-1 for the parts outside the CDR3, the full variable domain is EADIYQTPRYLVIGTGKKITLECSQTMGHDKMYWYQQDPGMELHLIHYSYGVNSTEKGDLSSESTVSRIRTEHFPLTLESARPSHTSQYLCASSELGEGKAFFGQGTRLTVV.

This chain connects TRBV6-6 to TRBJ2-2; tentative D call: TRBD2 (6 bases). The CDR3 extends over 15 amino acids. Trimming took 5 bases from V and 0 from J, leaving 10 bases between them. CDR1 is MNHNY, CDR2 SVGAGI, per germline (reference sequence). The CDR3 coding sequence is TGTGCCAGCAGTCAGGGACTCGCGAACACCGGGGAGCTGTTTTTT. Protein: CASSQGLANTGELFF.

This CDR3 is CASSLTGPEQYF. The CDR3 DNA follows: TGCGCCAGCAGCCTGACAGGGCCCGAGCAGTACTTC. The gene calls are TRBV5-1 and TRBJ2-7; 7 bases map to TRBD1. The germline CDR1 and CDR2 sequences are SGHRS and YFSETQ. Unmatched junction bases numbered 4, after V lost 4 bases and J lost 6 bases. The CDR3 is 12 amino acids.

This clone was detected only once. This chain uses TRBV18 with TRBJ2-2; unclear D gene. CDR1 and CDR2 (germline): KGHSH, LQKENI. Between the trimmed V and J ends, which lost 2 bases and 3 bases, there was a span of 13 bases. The CDR3 is made up of 16 amino acids. This CDR3 reads CASSPSKESHTGELFF. The DNA of the CDR3 is TGTGCCAGCTCACCATCGAAAGAGTCGCACACCGGGGAGCTGTTTTTT.

The V gene is TRBV6-2 or TRBV6-3, the J gene TRBJ2-7; 11 bases are a match to TRBD2. J was trimmed by 6 bases and V by 0 bases; bases with no gene match: 10. Germline V gene data show CDR1 as MNHEY and CDR2 as SVGEGT. CDR3 size: 17 residues. The CDR3 is CASSYSVLAGDFVEQYF. The CDR3 DNA reads as TGTGCCAGCAGTTACTCTGTACTAGCGGGAGACTTTGTCGAGCAGTACTTC.

J is TRBJ2-5 and V is TRBV14; 9 positions agree with TRBD1. Germline assignment: CDR1 SGHDN and CDR2 FVKESK. The CDR3 is made up of 16 amino acids. V trimming: 0 bases; J trimming: 6 bases; junction bases outside the gene matches: 8. The CDR3 reads CASSQDPTGGVKTQYF. Here the CDR3 DNA reads TGTGCCAGCAGCCAAGATCCCACAGGGGGCGTTAAGACCCAGTACTTC.

The V and J genes are TRBV10-3 and TRBJ2-3; 7 positions agree with TRBD2. The V segment lost 0 bases and the J segment 6 bases; nucleotides outside the gene matches: 6. Germline V lookup: CDR1 ENHRY, CDR2 SYGVKD. This CDR3 region has 15 residues. The DNA of the CDR3 is TGTGCCATCAGTGAGTCGCGAGAGGGAGGGGATACGCAGTATTTT. Protein: CAISESREGGDTQYF.

The genes are TRBV19 and TRBJ2-7, with a possible D match to TRBD1 (5 bases). Germline assignment: CDR1 LNHDA and CDR2 SQIVND (reference sequence). The CDR3 is made up of 13 amino acids. V lost 6 bases to trimming and J lost 2 bases, with 11 bases between them. The CDR3 spells CASSRQTAYEQYF. For the CDR3, the DNA is TGTGCCAGTAGCCGACAGACCGCCTACGAGCAGTACTTC.

This sequence joins TRBV7-2 and TRBJ2-1; 7 nucleotides align to TRBD2. V lost 5 bases to trimming and J lost 0 bases; unmatched junction nucleotides: 7. The CDR3 covers 16 residues. Germline CDR1 is SGHTA and CDR2 is FQGNSA. CDR3 nucleotide sequence: TGTGCCAGCAGCCTTAACGGGGGGAGCTCCTACAATGAGCAGTTCTTC. This sequence encodes CASSLNGGSSYNEQFF.

This clone appeared a single time. The J gene is TRBJ2-2, the V gene TRBV11-3; TRBD2 matches at 11 bases. This CDR3 region has 16 residues. The ends lost 5 bases at V and 4 bases at J; junction bases unmatched: 6. Germline values: CDR1 SGHNT, CDR2 YENEEA. CDR3 loop: CASSRGLAGGTGELFF. CDR3 sequence (DNA): TGTGCCAGCAGCCGGGGCCTAGCGGGAGGCACCGGGGAGCTGTTTTTT.

The chain is built from TRBV29-1 and TRBJ2-2; 7 bases agree with TRBD2. Germline CDR1 reads SQVTM; CDR2 reads ANQGSEA. The CDR3 spans 15 residues. V lost 6 bases and J lost 2; bases outside the gene matches: 9. The CDR3 DNA is TGCAGCGTCTCCTTACTAGCGTCTAACACCGGGGAGCTGTTTTTT. Residues: CSVSLLASNTGELFF.

V is TRBV7-2 and J is TRBJ1-2; the match to TRBD1 covers 8 bases. The CDR3 consists of 14 residues. Germline lookup yields CDR1 SGHTA and CDR2 FQGNSA. Trimming took 5 bases from V and 4 from J; bases not matched to a gene: 6. CDR3 residues: CASSPGQGGYGYTF. In DNA, the CDR3 is TGTGCCAGCAGCCCAGGACAGGGTGGCTATGGCTACACCTTC. Complete variable domain (other parts from reference TRBV7-2 and TRBJ1-2): GAGVSQSPSNKVTEKGKDVELRCDPISGHTALYWYRQSLGQGLEFLIYFQGNSAPDKSGLPSDRFSAERTGGSVSTLTIQRTQQEDSAVYLCASSPGQGGYGYTFGSGTRLTVV.

The J gene is TRBJ1-2, the V gene TRBV18; 7 bases line up with TRBD1. The J segment lost 3 bases and the V segment lost 0 bases, leaving 1 base of the junction unmatched. CDR1 and CDR2 from the germline V gene are KGHSH and LQKENI. The CDR3 loop spans 14 amino acids. In nucleotides, the CDR3 is TGTGCCAGCTCACCACCTACAGGGGACTATGGCTACACCTTC. Residues: CASSPPTGDYGYTF.

This clone was picked up one time. The chain carries TRBV10-3 and TRBJ1-4, with D uncertain. The germline V gene encodes CDR1 ENHRY and CDR2 SYGVKD. V was shortened by 0 bases and J by 3 bases, with 8 bases between the two germline ends. This CDR3 is built from 15 residues. The CDR3 reads CAISESKQSNEKLFF. CDR3 nucleotide sequence: TGTGCCATCAGTGAGTCGAAACAGTCTAATGAAAAACTGTTTTTT.

CDR3 protein: CASSIMGQGFHGYTF. In nucleotides, the CDR3 is TGTGCCAGTAGTATCATGGGACAGGGATTCCATGGCTACACCTTC. V usage is TRBV19 and J usage is TRBJ1-2; 9 bases are shared with TRBD1. Germline V lookup: CDR1 LNHDA, CDR2 SQIVND (reference sequence). The CDR3 length is 15 residues. Trimming took 3 bases from V and 6 from J; bases not matched to a gene: 8.

In DNA, the CDR3 is TGTGCCAGCAGTTTATCCGGTCAGGGAGATACGCAGTATTTT. It encodes CASSLSGQGDTQYF. The chain has TRBV27 and TRBJ2-3, with a tentative D call TRBD1 (5 bases). The germline CDR1 and CDR2 sequences are MNHEY and SMNVEV (reference sequence). The V and J ends lost 0 bases and 5 bases respectively, with 9 bases between them. This CDR3 comprises 14 residues.